This passage covers 21 T cell receptor beta chains from one sample sequenced in a study of blood T cells in healthy people across ages. Primed by a sample-barcoded 5' primer and a J-beta primer mix, a second PCR proceeded for about 7 to 11 cycles. TCRdb called the 5' RACE reads again in MiXCR, with one record for every CDR3 protein. The sample contains 1,300,000 or so distinct CDR3 sequences, roughly 59% of which appear only once. The material sequenced was blood. The receptors were gathered from a man aged 18 to 29 in good health.

The chain carries TRBV7-9 and TRBJ2-4; D is undetermined. TRBJ2-5 explains the end of the DNA better; the J call may be wrong. The germline V gene encodes CDR1 SEHNR and CDR2 FQNEAQ (reference sequence). The CDR3 is 13 residues long. The CDR3 sequence: CASNKPGQETQYF. CDR3 coding DNA: TGTGCCAGCAACAAACCCGGGCAAGAGACCCAGTACTTC.

The chain is built from TRBV7-9 and TRBJ2-1, with D possibly being TRBD2 (6 bases). The CDR3 runs 16 residues. The V gene's germline CDR1 is SEHNR and CDR2 FQNEAQ (reference sequence). V shed 5 bases and J shed 7 bases, with 21 bases lying between them. CDR3 region: CASSPPGGGSVNEQFF. CDR3 sequence (DNA): TGTGCCAGCAGCCCCCCCGGTGGGGGGTCTGTAAATGAGCAGTTCTTC.

This sequence joins TRBV20-1 and TRBJ1-2, with D hard to call. Trimming stripped 1 base from V and 4 bases from J, with 10 bases between. This CDR3 spans 13 amino acids. The V gene's germline CDR1 is DFQATT and CDR2 SNEGSKA (reference sequence). CDR3 nucleotides: TGCAGTGCTAGAGGGCCGGGGTCCTATGGCTACACCTTC. This translates into CSARGPGSYGYTF.

V and J are TRBV7-9 and TRBJ2-3, with D hard to call. This CDR3 has 16 amino acids. The ends were cut back, 8 bases at V and 3 bases at J, with 21 bases in the middle. Germline values: CDR1 SEHNR, CDR2 FQNEAQ (reference sequence). The CDR3 bases are TGTGCCAGCGGCTATTTTTTAGGGCCGGAGACAGATACGCAGTATTTT. This encodes CASGYFLGPETDTQYF.

This clonotype was detected only a few times. The V call is TRBV25-1, the J call TRBJ1-4, with D possibly being TRBD1 (5 bases). V was pared by 2 bases and J by 7 bases, with 8 bases between. The CDR3 is 13 amino acids. CDR1 and CDR2 (germline): MGHDK, SYGVNS. CDR3 amino acids: CASSEQGSEKLFF. The CDR3 DNA reads as TGTGCCAGCAGTGAACAGGGAAGTGAAAAACTGTTTTTT.

As to this clonotype: A clone one base away is much larger, so this may be a read error. This sequence joins TRBV6-5 and TRBJ2-3, with TRBD2 identical over 7 bases. V was clipped by 5 bases and J by 5 bases; unmatched bases: 1. This CDR3 has 12 residues. From germline, CDR1 is MNHEY and CDR2 SVGAGI. CDR3 sequence (DNA): TGTGCCAGCAGTACTAGCGTAGATACGCAGTATTTT. Translating gives CASSTSVDTQYF.

This clonotype was counted between two and nine times. This chain uses TRBV19 with TRBJ2-5, with 7 positions matching TRBD1. V shed 6 bases and J 3 bases; nucleotides not matched to a gene: 4. CDR1 and CDR2 from the germline V gene are LNHDA and SQIVND (reference sequence). This CDR3 region has 13 residues. The CDR3 DNA sequence: TGTGCCAGTAGCCGGGACAGAAAAGAGACCCAGTACTTC. It encodes CASSRDRKETQYF.

This clonotype showed up just a few times. The V gene is TRBV5-1, the J gene TRBJ2-4; D remains ambiguous. The V and J ends lost 4 bases and 5 bases respectively, with 16 bases between them. This CDR3 has 15 amino acids. Per germline, CDR1 SGHRS and CDR2 YFSETQ. The CDR3 DNA sequence: TGCGCCAGCAGCGTTGGACGCATCCCCCAAAACATTCAGTACTTC. This gives the protein CASSVGRIPQNIQYF.

This chain joins TRBV3-1 and TRBJ2-3, with D unresolved. This CDR3 comprises 12 residues. Germline assignment: CDR1 LGHDT and CDR2 YNNKEL (reference sequence). Between the trimmed V and J ends, which lost 8 bases and 4 bases, there was a span of 10 bases. CDR3: CASSPSPDTQYF. The DNA for the CDR3 is TGTGCCAGCTCACCCAGTCCAGATACGCAGTATTTT.

The chain has TRBV9 and TRBJ2-3; 7 nucleotides match TRBD2. With 0 bases clipped from V and 8 bases from J, the junction kept 12 bases outside the gene matches. The length of the CDR3 is 16 residues. The germline CDR1 and CDR2 sequences are SGDLS and YYNGEE. CDR3 amino acids: CASSVESTPRGGTQYF. The CDR3 DNA reads TGTGCCAGCAGCGTAGAGTCGACGCCTCGCGGGGGTACGCAGTATTTT.

The DNA of the CDR3 is TGTGCCACCAAAACGGGAGGGCGGAATGAGCAGTTCTTC. Amino acids: CATKTGGRNEQFF. The chain combines TRBV15 with TRBJ2-1; TRBD2 matches 8 bases. With V trimmed by 7 bases and J by 7 bases, 6 bases remained unmatched. The CDR3 sequence is 13 residues long. Germline V CDR1 and CDR2: LNHNV, YYDKDF (reference sequence).

This sequence joins TRBV14 and TRBJ2-4, with 8 bases fitting TRBD1. This CDR3 is built from 19 residues. Germline loops: CDR1 SGHDN, CDR2 FVKESK. With V trimmed by 1 base and J by 0 bases, 11 bases remained unmatched. The CDR3 DNA sequence: TGTGCCAGCAGCCAAGCGAACAAACAGGGGGGAGGAGCCAAAAACATTCAGTACTTC. It is translated as CASSQANKQGGGAKNIQYF. Together with reference TRBV14 and TRBJ2-4, the CDR3 gives the full variable domain: EAGVTQFPSHSVIEKGQTVTLRCDPISGHDNLYWYRRVMGKEIKFLLHFVKESKQDESGMPNNRFLAERTGGTYSTLKVQPAELEDSGVYFCASSQANKQGGGAKNIQYFGAGTRLSVL.

The table lists this clonotype with a count of one. The chain couples TRBV7-2 to TRBJ2-1; 13 bases are a match to TRBD2. The CDR3 extends over 15 amino acids. V was pared by 4 bases and J by 7 bases, with 4 bases of the junction left unmatched. The germline V gene encodes CDR1 SGHTA and CDR2 FQGNSA. The CDR3 bases are TGTGCCAGCAGCTGGGGACTAGCGGGGTCTAATGAGCAGTTCTTC. It encodes CASSWGLAGSNEQFF.

The rearrangement uses TRBV28 and TRBJ1-6; no definite D call. Trimming removed 6 bases from V and 7 bases from J, with 7 bases in between. The CDR3 is 12 residues long. Germline CDR1 is MDHEN and CDR2 is SYDVKM. CDR3 nucleotide sequence: TGTGCCAGCAGCGTCGCAAATTCACCCCTCCACTTT. Translating it yields CASSVANSPLHF.

The V gene is TRBV15, the J gene TRBJ2-1; D unresolved. The CDR3 sequence is 12 residues long. Trimming pared 1 base from V and 7 bases from J, leaving 5 bases between. Germline-derived CDR1 and CDR2 are LNHNV and YYDKDF (reference sequence). The CDR3 protein is CATSRVLNEQFF. CDR3 DNA: TGTGCCACCAGCAGAGTTCTGAATGAGCAGTTCTTC.

The chain combines TRBV30 with TRBJ2-7; TRBD1 matches at 8 bases. The CDR3 sequence is 13 residues long. The V gene's germline CDR1 is GTSNPN and CDR2 SVGIG (reference sequence). With V trimmed by 1 base and J by 6 bases, 5 bases remained unmatched. The CDR3 protein is CAWSGNRGFEQYF. The CDR3 bases are TGTGCCTGGAGTGGAAACAGGGGGTTCGAGCAGTACTTC. Drawing the rest from reference TRBV30 and TRBJ2-7, the complete variable domain is SQTIHQWPATLVQPVGSPLSLECTVEGTSNPNLYWYRQAAGRGLQLLFYSVGIGQISSEVPQNLSASRPQDRQFILSSKKLLLSDSGFYLCAWSGNRGFEQYFGPGTRLTVT.

The chain is built from TRBV29-1 and TRBJ2-3; 10 nucleotides match TRBD1. V was pared by 1 base and J by 5 bases, with 3 bases of the junction left unmatched. In germline, CDR1 is SQVTM, CDR2 ANQGSEA. The CDR3 covers 14 residues. The CDR3 is CSVEAGQGVDTQYF. CDR3 nucleotides: TGCAGCGTTGAAGCAGGACAGGGGGTAGATACGCAGTATTTT.

The J gene is TRBJ1-3, the V gene TRBV10-3; no clear D. Germline CDR1 reads ENHRY; CDR2 reads SYGVKD. This CDR3 contains 14 residues. V gave up 10 bases and J gave up 0 bases, with 13 bases separating them. The CDR3 loop reads CASTPSFSGNTIYF. The CDR3 nucleotides read TGTGCCAGCACCCCGAGCTTCTCTGGAAACACCATATATTTT.

The rearrangement links TRBV9 to TRBJ2-1; D may correspond to TRBD1 or TRBD2 (6 bases each). Germline V gene lookup returns CDR1 SGDLS and CDR2 YYNGEE. Deletions cut 0 bases from V and 4 bases from J, with 14 bases between. This CDR3 is built from 16 residues. CDR3 sequence reads: CASSVVGGGPYNEQFF. DNA for the CDR3: TGTGCCAGCAGCGTAGTAGGAGGGGGGCCATACAATGAGCAGTTCTTC.

This clonotype was detected a few times. This chain links TRBV4-2 with TRBJ1-2; unclear D gene. The CDR3 is 15 residues long. Germline V gives CDR1 LGHNA, CDR2 YNFKEQ. Trimming pared 4 bases from V and 0 bases from J, leaving 12 bases between. For the CDR3, the DNA is TGTGCCAGCAGCCCCCTGAGGGTGGCTAACTATGGCTACACCTTC. Its translation: CASSPLRVANYGYTF.

The chain is built from TRBV12-5 and TRBJ2-5; TRBD2 matches at 10 bases. The CDR3 spans 17 residues. After removal of 2 bases from V and 3 bases from J, the junction contained 9 bases not matched to a gene. Germline CDR1 LGHNT, CDR2 FRNRAP. The CDR3 loop reads CASGLPLVSGREETQYF. In nucleotides, the CDR3 is TGTGCTAGTGGTTTGCCCCTTGTCAGCGGGAGGGAAGAGACCCAGTACTTC.